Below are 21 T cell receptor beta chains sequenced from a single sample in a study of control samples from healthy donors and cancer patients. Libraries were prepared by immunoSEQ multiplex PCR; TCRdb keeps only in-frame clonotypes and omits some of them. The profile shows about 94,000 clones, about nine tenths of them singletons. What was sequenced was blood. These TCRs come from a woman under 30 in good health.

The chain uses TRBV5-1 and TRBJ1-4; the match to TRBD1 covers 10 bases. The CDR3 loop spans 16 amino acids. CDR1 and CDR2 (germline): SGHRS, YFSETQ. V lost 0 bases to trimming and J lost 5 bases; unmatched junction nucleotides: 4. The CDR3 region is CASSLAPGQGNEKLFF. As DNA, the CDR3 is TGCGCCAGCAGCTTGGCACCGGGACAGGGGAATGAAAAACTGTTTTTT.

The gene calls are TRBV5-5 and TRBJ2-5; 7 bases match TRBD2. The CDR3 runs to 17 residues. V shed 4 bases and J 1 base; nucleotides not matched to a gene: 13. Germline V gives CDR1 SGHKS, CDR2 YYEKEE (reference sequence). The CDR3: CASSGRRGGGPQETQYF. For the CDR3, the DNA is TGTGCCAGCAGCGGACGGAGGGGCGGGGGACCCCAAGAGACCCAGTACTTC.

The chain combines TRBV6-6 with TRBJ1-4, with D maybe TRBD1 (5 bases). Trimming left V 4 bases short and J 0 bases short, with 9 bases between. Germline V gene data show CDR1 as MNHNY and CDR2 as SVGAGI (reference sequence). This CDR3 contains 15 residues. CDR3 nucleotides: TGTGCCAGCAGTTTTGGACAAGCAACTAATGAAAAACTGTTTTTT. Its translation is CASSFGQATNEKLFF.

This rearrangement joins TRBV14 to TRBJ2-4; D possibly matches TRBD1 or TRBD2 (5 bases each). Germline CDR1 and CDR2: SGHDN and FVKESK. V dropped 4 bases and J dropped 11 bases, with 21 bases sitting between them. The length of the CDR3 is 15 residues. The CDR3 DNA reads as TGTGCCAGCAGCCCCCGGGGCGGACTCCCTCCCGTTCAGTACTTC. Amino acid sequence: CASSPRGGLPPVQYF.

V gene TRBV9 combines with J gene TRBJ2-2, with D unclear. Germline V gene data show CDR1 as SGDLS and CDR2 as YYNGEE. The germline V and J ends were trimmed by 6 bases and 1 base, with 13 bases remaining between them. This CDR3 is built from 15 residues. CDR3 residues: CASTKATENTGELFF. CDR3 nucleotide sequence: TGTGCCAGCACGAAAGCTACAGAGAACACCGGGGAGCTGTTTTTT.

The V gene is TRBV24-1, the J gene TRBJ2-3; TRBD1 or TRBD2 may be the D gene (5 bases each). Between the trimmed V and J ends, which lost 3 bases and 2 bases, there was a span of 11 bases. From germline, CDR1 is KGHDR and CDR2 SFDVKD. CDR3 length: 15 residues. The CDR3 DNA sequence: TGTGCCACCAGTGATGCCGGGGCCCCCACAGATACGCAGTATTTT. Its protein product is CATSDAGAPTDTQYF.

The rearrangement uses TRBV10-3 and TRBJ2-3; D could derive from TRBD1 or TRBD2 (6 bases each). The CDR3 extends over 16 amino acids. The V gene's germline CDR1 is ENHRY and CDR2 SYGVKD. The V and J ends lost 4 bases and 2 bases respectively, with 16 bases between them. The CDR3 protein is CAISGGRGVLTDTQYF. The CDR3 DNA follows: TGTGCCATCAGTGGGGGGCGGGGAGTGCTCACAGATACGCAGTATTTT.

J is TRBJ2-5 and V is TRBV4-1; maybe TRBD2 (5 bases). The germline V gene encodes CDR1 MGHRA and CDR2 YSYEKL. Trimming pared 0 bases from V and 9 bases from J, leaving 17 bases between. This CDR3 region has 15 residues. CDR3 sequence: CASSQDGASPGAQYF. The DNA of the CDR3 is TGCGCCAGCAGCCAAGACGGCGCTAGCCCCGGGGCCCAGTACTTC.

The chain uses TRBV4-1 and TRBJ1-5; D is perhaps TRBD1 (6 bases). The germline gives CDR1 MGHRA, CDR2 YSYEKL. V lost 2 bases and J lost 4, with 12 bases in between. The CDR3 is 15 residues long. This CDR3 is CASSQLDRENQPQHF. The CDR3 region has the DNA TGCGCCAGCAGCCAACTGGACAGAGAGAATCAGCCCCAGCATTTT.

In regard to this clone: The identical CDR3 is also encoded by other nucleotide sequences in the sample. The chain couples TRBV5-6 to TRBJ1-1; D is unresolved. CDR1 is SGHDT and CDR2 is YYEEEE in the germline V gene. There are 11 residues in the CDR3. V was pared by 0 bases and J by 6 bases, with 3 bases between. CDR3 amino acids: CASSLEAEAFF. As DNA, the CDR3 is TGTGCCAGCAGCTTGGAAGCTGAAGCTTTCTTT.

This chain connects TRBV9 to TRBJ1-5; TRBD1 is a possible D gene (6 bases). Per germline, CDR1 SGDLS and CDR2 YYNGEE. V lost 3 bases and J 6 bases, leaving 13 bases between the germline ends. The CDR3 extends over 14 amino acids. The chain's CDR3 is CASSAPGRGQPQHF. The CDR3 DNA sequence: TGTGCCAGCAGCGCCCCGGGCAGGGGTCAGCCCCAGCATTTT.

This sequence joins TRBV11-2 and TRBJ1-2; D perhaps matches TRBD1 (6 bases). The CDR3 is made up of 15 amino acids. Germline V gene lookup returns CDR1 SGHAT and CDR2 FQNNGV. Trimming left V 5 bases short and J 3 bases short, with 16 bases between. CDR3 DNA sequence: TGTGCCAGCAGCAATCTCAGGGGCCGGGACTATGGCTACACCTTC. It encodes CASSNLRGRDYGYTF. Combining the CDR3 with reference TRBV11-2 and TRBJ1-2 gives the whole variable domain EAGVAQSPRYKIIEKRQSVAFWCNPISGHATLYWYQQILGQGPKLLIQFQNNGVVDDSQLPKDRFSAERLKGVDSTLKIQPAKLEDSAVYLCASSNLRGRDYGYTFGSGTRLTVV.

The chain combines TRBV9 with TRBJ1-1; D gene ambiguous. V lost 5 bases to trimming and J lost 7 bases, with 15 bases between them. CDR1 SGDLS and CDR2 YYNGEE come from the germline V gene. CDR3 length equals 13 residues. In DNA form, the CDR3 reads TGTGCCAGCAGTGCTGCTAACCGGAATGAAGCTTTCTTT. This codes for CASSAANRNEAFF.

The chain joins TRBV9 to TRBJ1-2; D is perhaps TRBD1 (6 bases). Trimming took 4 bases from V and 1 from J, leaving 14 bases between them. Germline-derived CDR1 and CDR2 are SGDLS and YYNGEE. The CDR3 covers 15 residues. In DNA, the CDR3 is TGTGCCAGCAGCCCTACAGGGATTGGTAACTATGGCTACACCTTC. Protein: CASSPTGIGNYGYTF. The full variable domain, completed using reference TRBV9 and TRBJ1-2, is DSGVTQTPKHLITATGQRVTLRCSPRSGDLSVYWYQQSLDQGLQFLIQYYNGEERAKGNILERFSAQQFPDLHSELNLSSLELGDSALYFCASSPTGIGNYGYTFGSGTRLTVV.

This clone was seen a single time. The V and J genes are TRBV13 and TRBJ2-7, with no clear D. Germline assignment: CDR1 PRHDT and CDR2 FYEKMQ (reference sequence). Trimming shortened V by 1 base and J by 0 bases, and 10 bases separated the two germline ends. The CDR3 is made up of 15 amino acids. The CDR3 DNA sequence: TGTGCCAGCAGCTTAGCCGGTAAGGGCTCCTACGAGCAGTACTTC. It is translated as CASSLAGKGSYEQYF.

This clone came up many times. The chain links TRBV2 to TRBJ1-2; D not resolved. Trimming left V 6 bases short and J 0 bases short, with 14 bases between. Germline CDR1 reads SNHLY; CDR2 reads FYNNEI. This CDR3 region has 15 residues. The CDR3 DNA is TGTGCCAGCAGGAGCTACTTATTTCCTAACTATGGCTACACCTTC. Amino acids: CASRSYLFPNYGYTF.

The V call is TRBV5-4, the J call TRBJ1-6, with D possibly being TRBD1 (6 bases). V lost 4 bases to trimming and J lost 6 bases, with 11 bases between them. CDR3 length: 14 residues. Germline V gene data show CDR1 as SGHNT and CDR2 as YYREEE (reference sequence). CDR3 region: CASSLDSFNSPLHF. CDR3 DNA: TGTGCCAGCAGCCTGGACAGTTTTAATTCACCCCTCCACTTT. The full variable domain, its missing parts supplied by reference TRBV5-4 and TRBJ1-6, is ETGVTQSPTHLIKTRGQQVTLRCSSQSGHNTVSWYQQALGQGPQFIFQYYREEENGRGNFPPRFSGLQFPNYSSELNVNALELDDSALYLCASSLDSFNSPLHFGNGTRLTVT.

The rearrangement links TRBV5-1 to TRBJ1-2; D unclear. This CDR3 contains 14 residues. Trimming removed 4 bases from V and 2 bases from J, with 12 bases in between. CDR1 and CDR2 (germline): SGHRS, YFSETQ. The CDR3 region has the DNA TGCGCCAGCAGCGGAAGGACGGACAACTATGGCTACACCTTC. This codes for CASSGRTDNYGYTF. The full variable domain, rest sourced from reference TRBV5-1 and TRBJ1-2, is KAGVTQTPRYLIKTRGQQVTLSCSPISGHRSVSWYQQTPGQGLQFLFEYFSETQRNKGNFPGRFSGRQFSNSRSEMNVSTLELGDSALYLCASSGRTDNYGYTFGSGTRLTVV.

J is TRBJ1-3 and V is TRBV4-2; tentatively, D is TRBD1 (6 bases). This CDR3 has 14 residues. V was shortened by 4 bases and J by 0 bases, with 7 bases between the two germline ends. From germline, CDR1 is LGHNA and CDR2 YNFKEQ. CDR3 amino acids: CASSRDNSGNTIYF. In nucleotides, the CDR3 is TGTGCCAGCAGCCGGGACAACTCTGGAAACACCATATATTTT.

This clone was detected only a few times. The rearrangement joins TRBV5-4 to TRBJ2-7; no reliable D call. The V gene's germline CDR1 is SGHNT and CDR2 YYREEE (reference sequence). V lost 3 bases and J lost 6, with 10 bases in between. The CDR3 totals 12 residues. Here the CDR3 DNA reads TGTGCCAGCAGCTCTTATACGGGCGAGCAGTACTTC. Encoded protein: CASSSYTGEQYF.

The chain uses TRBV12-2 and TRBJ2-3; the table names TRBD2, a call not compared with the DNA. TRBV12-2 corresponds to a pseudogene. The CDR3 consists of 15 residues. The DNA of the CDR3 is TGTGCAAGTCGCTTAGAAGCGGAGAGCACAGATACGCAGTATTTT. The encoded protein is CASRLEAESTDTQYF.